This T cell receptor beta chain was recorded in a study of T cells in women clearing cervical HPV infection. Study context: For cases, blood was sampled a median approximately 150 days after lesion detection, interquartile range roughly 80 to 200 days.

Findings of the study overall: Richness plus V gene abundances separated cases from controls with AUC 0.65 to 0.85.

This clone is deemed medium-sized by its frequency. Its antigen is unidentified. immunoSEQ multiplex PCR used an average of about 1,200 ng genomic DNA. Clones were read by immunoSEQ multiplex PCR, and TCRdb kept only the in-frame ones, dropping some. In total, the table holds about 26,000 clones. This clonotype was sampled from a woman between 18 and 69 years old with a cervical HPV16 infection that either progressed to CIN3+ or cleared (not recorded which). The specimen was blood buffy coat.

The CDR3 reads CASSAGQPRTDGYTF. CDR3 DNA (partial): TGTGCCAGCAGCGCGGGACAGCCTAGGACGGATGGC. The J gene is TRBJ1-2, the V gene TRBV7-2; 7 bases fit TRBD1. Coverage ceases 3 residues before the CDR3 finishes, and the germline J gene fills in the end. Trimming removed 5 bases from V and 6 bases from J; junction bases left unmatched: 12. This CDR3 region has 15 residues. The germline V gene has CDR1 SGHTA and CDR2 FQGNSA.